This T cell receptor beta chain was retrieved from a study of T-cell memory formation after mild COVID-19. Study-level background: The two donors had largely donor-specific TCR clusters.

TCRdb called the 5' RACE reads again in MiXCR, with one record for every CDR3 protein. The sample has around 340,000 distinct CDR3 sequences; 15% to 20% are singletons. Germline values: CDR1 SEHNR, CDR2 FQNEAQ (reference sequence). Trimming removed 5 bases from V and 3 bases from J; junction bases left unmatched: 9. This CDR3 contains 15 residues. Remarks on this clonotype: Its cognate antigen is unknown.

Findings and limits, study-wide: Whereas later expanders leaned CD4+, clones contracting day 15 to 85 showed a balanced CD4/CD8 makeup. Contracting CD8+ clones were enriched in EMRA, CD4+ mainly in CM and EM.

The rearrangement links TRBV7-9 to TRBJ2-5; the match to TRBD2 covers 7 bases. The sequencing input was PBMCs or a T cell subset sorted from them (not recorded which). The sequence was collected from a young man who had mild COVID-19 (a few samples of this study predate the infection). Cell type and time point are not known. CDR3: CASSKPGLRKETQYF. In nucleotides, the CDR3 is TGTGCCAGCAGCAAACCGGGACTACGAAAAGAGACCCAGTACTTC.